These 22 T cell receptor beta chains share one sample of origin, sequenced in a study of T cell responses to AZD1222 COVID-19 vaccine (dated by TCRdb to the early 2020s). Preparation of the library involved the immunoSEQ multiplex PCR assay. TCRdb stores this immuneACCESS table with in-frame sequences only. Part of the clones is absent; in the studies checked, under half of the shortfall reflects unresolved V genes, and no reason is known for the rest. A total of over 95,000 clones appear in this sample, about 89% of them only once. The ten biggest clones cover just under 7.5% of the sample. Interpreted using the paper, the time point label stands for: baseline before first vaccination. The source was peripheral blood, collected on day 0 of AZD1222 vaccination. The receptor source for this set is an adult in good health.

The gene calls are TRBV29-1 and TRBJ1-5, with D uncertain. Germline V gene sequence: CDR1 SQVTM, CDR2 ANQGSEA. The V end was cut by 3 bases, the J end by 7 bases, with 13 bases between. This CDR3 comprises 13 residues. CDR3 residues: CSVDQARAQPQHF. In nucleotides, the CDR3 is TGCAGCGTTGATCAGGCAAGGGCACAGCCCCAGCATTTT.

The chain couples TRBV28 to TRBJ1-2; D is ambiguous. Trimming shortened V by 5 bases and J by 8 bases, and 9 bases separated the two germline ends. The CDR3 contains 11 residues. Germline V gene lookup returns CDR1 MDHEN and CDR2 SYDVKM. The CDR3 protein is CASSPRGGYTF. The CDR3 bases are TGTGCCAGCAGTCCCCGGGGAGGCTACACCTTC.

The chain combines TRBV19 with TRBJ2-3; 7 positions agree with TRBD1. Germline trimming cut 5 bases from V and 1 base from J; bases unmatched to any gene: 3. The CDR3 sequence is 14 residues long. Per the germline V gene, CDR1 is LNHDA and CDR2 is SQIVND (reference sequence). The CDR3 nucleotides read TGTGCCAGTAGTTTTCAGGGGGGCACAGATACGCAGTATTTT. Protein: CASSFQGGTDTQYF.

The CDR3: CAWSFGTGGNEKLFF. CDR3 DNA: TGTGCCTGGAGTTTCGGGACAGGGGGTAATGAAAAACTGTTTTTT. The chain uses TRBV30 and TRBJ1-4, with 11 bases that match TRBD1. This CDR3 is built from 15 residues. V lost 2 bases and J lost 4; bases outside the gene matches: 3. In germline, CDR1 is GTSNPN, CDR2 SVGIG (reference sequence).

The chain has TRBV6-5 and TRBJ2-3, with 14 bases that match TRBD2. Germline V gene data show CDR1 as MNHEY and CDR2 as SVGAGI. J gave up 4 bases and V 6 bases, and 3 bases lay outside the gene matches. The CDR3 loop spans 15 amino acids. CDR3 bases: TGTGCCAGCAGGACTAGCGGGGGGGTCCCAGATACGCAGTATTTT. Encoded protein: CASRTSGGVPDTQYF.

This clone has only a few counts. The chain carries TRBV9 and TRBJ1-2, with D possibly being TRBD1 (5 bases). CDR3 length: 15 residues. V lost 0 bases and J 2 bases, leaving 11 bases between the germline ends. Per germline, CDR1 SGDLS and CDR2 YYNGEE. DNA of the CDR3: TGTGCCAGCAGCGTAGGTTCAGGGCAAAACTATGGCTACACCTTC. Its protein product is CASSVGSGQNYGYTF. Full variable domain (missing parts from reference TRBV9 and TRBJ1-2): DSGVTQTPKHLITATGQRVTLRCSPRSGDLSVYWYQQSLDQGLQFLIQYYNGEERAKGNILERFSAQQFPDLHSELNLSSLELGDSALYFCASSVGSGQNYGYTFGSGTRLTVV.

The CDR3 DNA is TGTGCCACCGCGGAGGGACAAACCTATGGCTACACCTTC. It encodes CATAEGQTYGYTF. The gene calls are TRBV7-2 and TRBJ1-2; weak D call: TRBD1 (6 bases). V lost 10 bases to trimming and J lost 4 bases, with 16 bases between them. CDR3 size: 13 residues. The germline V gene encodes CDR1 SGHTA and CDR2 FQGNSA.

The chain joins TRBV5-8 to TRBJ1-1; no reliable D call. The CDR3 spans 11 residues. Germline-derived CDR1 and CDR2 are SGHTS and YDEGEE. The V end lost 3 bases, the J end lost 7 bases, and 7 bases lay between the germline ends. CDR3 DNA sequence: TGTGCCAGCAGCTATGAGATTGAAGCTTTCTTT. Translated, it gives CASSYEIEAFF.

DNA of the CDR3: TGTGCCAGCAGCCAAGGACGGGGGGCCGGGACAGATACGCAGTATTTT. This translates into CASSQGRGAGTDTQYF. The chain employs TRBV3-1 (or the pseudogene TRBV3-2) and TRBJ2-3; tentatively, D is TRBD2 (7 bases). In germline, CDR1 is LGHDT, CDR2 YNNKEL (reference sequence). CDR3 length equals 16 residues. Trimming cost V 1 base and J 3 bases, with 14 bases left between them.

Only one count was recorded for this clone. CDR3 DNA: TGTGCCAGCAGTTCACGGGACAGGGGACCCCTCCACTTT. It encodes CASSSRDRGPLHF. V and J are TRBV28 and TRBJ1-6; 10 nucleotides agree with TRBD1. The trim removed 4 bases at V and 12 bases at J, leaving 3 bases unmatched. The CDR3 has 13 residues. Per germline, CDR1 MDHEN and CDR2 SYDVKM.

This rearrangement joins TRBV2 to TRBJ2-1; D remains ambiguous. This CDR3 spans 12 amino acids. The germline V and J ends were trimmed by 2 bases and 10 bases, with 9 bases remaining between them. CDR1 is SNHLY and CDR2 is FYNNEI in the germline V gene. As DNA, the CDR3 is TGTGCCAGCAGTGAAATGGGGTACGAGCAGTTCTTC. Residues: CASSEMGYEQFF.

The V call is TRBV5-4, the J call TRBJ1-1; no clear D. V was pared by 1 base and J by 4 bases, with 14 bases between. The germline CDR1 and CDR2 sequences are SGHNT and YYREEE (reference sequence). The CDR3 sequence is 15 residues long. The DNA for the CDR3 is TGTGCCAGCAGCTTGTATAAGGTCTATAGCACTGAAGCTTTCTTT. Its protein product is CASSLYKVYSTEAFF.

The V gene is TRBV19, the J gene TRBJ1-2; maybe TRBD1 (5 bases). Germline V lookup: CDR1 LNHDA, CDR2 SQIVND (reference sequence). V was trimmed by 4 bases and J by 2 bases, leaving 11 bases between them. The CDR3 is made up of 14 amino acids. The CDR3 sequence: CASSKTETNYGYTF. The CDR3 bases are TGTGCCAGTAGTAAGACAGAGACCAACTATGGCTACACCTTC.

The gene calls are TRBV7-2 and TRBJ2-3; TRBD2 matches at 12 bases. The CDR3 totals 16 residues. V lost 5 bases and J lost 6; bases outside the gene matches: 9. Germline values: CDR1 SGHTA, CDR2 FQGNSA. The CDR3 reads CASSRRLAGALDTQYF. In DNA form, the CDR3 reads TGTGCCAGCAGCCGCCGACTAGCGGGGGCCCTGGATACGCAGTATTTT.

V usage is TRBV28 and J usage is TRBJ1-1, with D unresolved. Germline assignment: CDR1 MDHEN and CDR2 SYDVKM. The V gene lost 5 bases and the J gene lost 5 bases, with 15 bases spanning the gap. CDR3 length: 14 amino acids. For the CDR3, the DNA is TGTGCCAGCAGTGTCCCGTCCCGAGCAACTGAAGCTTTCTTT. It yields the protein CASSVPSRATEAFF.

This chain connects TRBV28 to TRBJ2-1; D ambiguous. From germline, CDR1 is MDHEN and CDR2 SYDVKM. The CDR3 has 13 amino acids. V lost 7 bases and J 6 bases, leaving 13 bases between the germline ends. The CDR3 here is CASTRMGGNEQFF. The CDR3 DNA reads TGTGCCAGCACTCGGATGGGTGGCAATGAGCAGTTCTTC.

A remark on this clone: One junction end disagrees with the germline gene, perhaps due to a read error. The sample has other DNA sequences that encode this CDR3 too. This sequence joins TRBV15 and TRBJ2-7; D unresolved. The CDR3 length is 13 residues. CDR1 LNHNV and CDR2 YYDKDF come from the germline V gene (reference sequence). CDR3 bases: TGTGCCACCAGCAGAGAAACAGCCTACGAGCAGTACTTT. Translating it yields CATSRETAYEQYF.

This sequence joins TRBV5-1 and TRBJ1-1; D is undetermined. The CDR3 runs 14 residues. Looked up from germline, CDR1 is SGHRS and CDR2 is YFSETQ. The V and J ends lost 0 bases and 6 bases respectively, with 12 bases between them. The CDR3 DNA reads TGCGCCAGCAGCTTGGCCGGACTTGCCGCTGAAGCTTTCTTT. It codes for CASSLAGLAAEAFF.

J is TRBJ1-5 and V is TRBV24-1; D call uncertain. CDR1 KGHDR and CDR2 SFDVKD come from the germline V gene. Between the trimmed V and J ends, which lost 3 bases and 2 bases, there was a span of 10 bases. The length of the CDR3 is 15 residues. CDR3 protein: CATSDGKAGNQPQHF. In DNA form, the CDR3 reads TGTGCCACCAGTGATGGGAAGGCGGGCAATCAGCCCCAGCATTTT.

The V gene is TRBV7-2, the J gene TRBJ2-2; perhaps TRBD1 as D (5 bases). The CDR3 totals 13 residues. Germline assignment: CDR1 SGHTA and CDR2 FQGNSA. V lost 3 bases to trimming and J lost 5 bases, with 7 bases between them. The CDR3 coding sequence is TGTGCCAGCAGCTTCCAGGGAACCGGGGAGCTGTTTTTT. It yields the protein CASSFQGTGELFF.

The V call is TRBV2, the J call TRBJ2-1; the D is unclear. Deletions cut 7 bases from V and 10 bases from J, with 14 bases between. CDR1 and CDR2 from the germline V gene are SNHLY and FYNNEI. The CDR3 totals 12 residues. The CDR3 reads CASTSGGGEQFF. The CDR3 DNA is TGTGCCAGCACGTCGGGCGGCGGAGAGCAGTTCTTC.

The chain carries TRBV14 and TRBJ2-1; tentative D call: TRBD1 (5 bases). Germline V gene sequence: CDR1 SGHDN, CDR2 FVKESK. This CDR3 contains 15 residues. The V and J ends lost 1 base and 8 bases respectively, with 15 bases between them. CDR3 region: CASSQGIGWGYEQFF. The CDR3 bases are TGTGCCAGCAGCCAAGGTATAGGTTGGGGCTATGAGCAGTTCTTC.